The 21 T cell receptor beta chains reported below all come from one sample, sequenced in a study of blood T cell repertoires in COVID-19. This table comes from immunoSEQ multiplex PCR, and its TCRdb copy is limited to in-frame clones, with some not included. The sample holds roughly 110,000 clones, around 89% seen once. Sequencing used peripheral blood. These receptors came from a man aged 40-49 years with active or convalescent COVID-19.

The CDR3 region is CATGTEINEKLFF. As DNA, the CDR3 is TGTGCCACAGGGACAGAGATTAATGAAAAACTGTTTTTT. This chain links TRBV24-1 with TRBJ1-4; TRBD1 agrees at 7 bases. V lost 10 bases, J lost 4 bases, and 5 bases stayed unmatched. Germline assignment: CDR1 KGHDR and CDR2 SFDVKD. This CDR3 contains 13 residues.

The chain recombines TRBV18 with TRBJ2-2, with TRBD1 matching 9 bases. This CDR3 comprises 15 residues. Germline trimming cut 2 bases from V and 7 bases from J; bases unmatched to any gene: 5. Germline CDR1 reads KGHSH; CDR2 reads LQKENI. The CDR3 sequence is CASSPSQGAGGELFF. CDR3 DNA: TGTGCCAGCTCACCATCACAGGGGGCCGGCGGGGAGCTGTTTTTT.

The rearrangement links TRBV5-1 to TRBJ2-3; 12 bases are shared with TRBD2. The CDR3 length is 15 residues. CDR1 is SGHRS, CDR2 YFSETQ, per germline. After removal of 4 bases from V and 7 bases from J, the junction contained 7 bases not matched to a gene. The CDR3 sequence is CASSPTSGRRNTQYF. The CDR3, as DNA: TGCGCCAGCAGCCCCACTAGCGGGAGGAGAAATACGCAGTATTTT. Filled out from reference TRBV5-1 and TRBJ2-3, the complete variable domain reads KAGVTQTPRYLIKTRGQQVTLSCSPISGHRSVSWYQQTPGQGLQFLFEYFSETQRNKGNFPGRFSGRQFSNSRSEMNVSTLELGDSALYLCASSPTSGRRNTQYFGPGTRLTVL.

The chain recombines TRBV28 with TRBJ2-7; D unresolved. This CDR3 contains 12 residues. With 4 bases removed from V and 6 bases from J, the gap between germline ends came to 10 bases. CDR1 and CDR2 (germline): MDHEN, SYDVKM. CDR3: CASSSLGVEQYF. DNA for the CDR3: TGTGCCAGCAGTTCCCTAGGCGTCGAGCAGTACTTC.

The chain has TRBV4-1 and TRBJ2-3, with 7 bases that match TRBD2. J lost 3 bases, V lost 6 bases, and 6 bases had no gene match. Per germline, CDR1 MGHRA and CDR2 YSYEKL. CDR3 length: 14 amino acids. CDR3 residues: CASSSSGATDTQYF. DNA for the CDR3: TGCGCCAGCAGTTCAAGCGGGGCGACAGATACGCAGTATTTT.

This clone was counted a few times. The rearrangement links TRBV10-1 to TRBJ2-2; tentative D call: TRBD2 (5 bases). Per the germline V gene, CDR1 is WNHNN and CDR2 is SYGVQD (reference sequence). V was cut by 4 bases and J by 7 bases, with 10 bases left in between. The CDR3 has 13 amino acids. The CDR3 DNA follows: TGCGCCAGCAGTGGTCGGGGTGGCGGGGAGCTGTTTTTT. Its translation is CASSGRGGGELFF.

The chain employs TRBV19 and TRBJ1-2; TRBD1 is a possible D gene (6 bases). The germline V gene encodes CDR1 LNHDA and CDR2 SQIVND (reference sequence). The length of the CDR3 is 15 residues. V was pared by 6 bases and J by 4 bases, with 18 bases between. The CDR3 protein is CASSLDSLPGYGYTF. The CDR3, as DNA: TGTGCCAGTAGCCTGGACAGCCTCCCGGGCTATGGCTACACCTTC. Complete variable domain (other parts from reference TRBV19 and TRBJ1-2): DGGITQSPKYLFRKEGQNVTLSCEQNLNHDAMYWYRQDPGQGLRLIYYSQIVNDFQKGDIAEGYSVSREKKESFPLTVTSAQKNPTAFYLCASSLDSLPGYGYTFGSGTRLTVV.

This clone was found a few times. V usage is TRBV28 and J usage is TRBJ2-3; 8 bases match TRBD1. Germline V gene data show CDR1 as MDHEN and CDR2 as SYDVKM. The trim removed 6 bases at V and 2 bases at J, leaving 7 bases unmatched. The CDR3 length is 15 residues. DNA of the CDR3: TGTGCCAGCAGGAACGGACAGGGATACACAGATACGCAGTATTTT. It translates to CASRNGQGYTDTQYF.

The rearrangement uses TRBV5-1 and TRBJ2-5; 13 bases line up with TRBD2. J was trimmed by 1 base and V by 4 bases; bases with no gene match: 19. Germline V lookup: CDR1 SGHRS, CDR2 YFSETQ. This CDR3 is built from 21 residues. The CDR3 is CASSPLPGLAGPFITQETQYF. As DNA, the CDR3 is TGCGCCAGCAGCCCTCTCCCGGGACTAGCGGGACCTTTTATAACCCAAGAGACCCAGTACTTC. The whole variable domain, remainder taken from reference TRBV5-1 and TRBJ2-5, is KAGVTQTPRYLIKTRGQQVTLSCSPISGHRSVSWYQQTPGQGLQFLFEYFSETQRNKGNFPGRFSGRQFSNSRSEMNVSTLELGDSALYLCASSPLPGLAGPFITQETQYFGPGTRLLVL.

The V and J genes are TRBV7-2 and TRBJ1-2; TRBD1 agrees at 7 bases. Per germline, CDR1 SGHTA and CDR2 FQGNSA. After removal of 5 bases from V and 1 base from J, the junction contained 4 bases not matched to a gene. The CDR3 consists of 14 residues. CDR3 residues: CASSERQGNYGYTF. CDR3 DNA: TGTGCCAGCAGCGAACGACAGGGTAACTATGGCTACACCTTC. The full variable domain, with the rest looked up from reference TRBV7-2 and TRBJ1-2, is GAGVSQSPSNKVTEKGKDVELRCDPISGHTALYWYRQSLGQGLEFLIYFQGNSAPDKSGLPSDRFSAERTGGSVSTLTIQRTQQEDSAVYLCASSERQGNYGYTFGSGTRLTVV.

V gene TRBV28 combines with J gene TRBJ1-1, with TRBD1 as a possible D gene (5 bases). Germline CDR1 and CDR2: MDHEN and SYDVKM. The CDR3 has 12 residues. With 8 bases removed from V and 7 bases from J, the gap between germline ends came to 14 bases. The CDR3 nucleotides are TGTGCCAGCGGGGCGGGACCAAGTGAAGCTTTCTTT. Translation: CASGAGPSEAFF.

This chain uses TRBV5-6 with TRBJ2-1; 7 bases agree with TRBD1. The CDR3 totals 17 residues. Looked up from germline, CDR1 is SGHDT and CDR2 is YYEEEE. Trimming cost V 1 base and J 2 bases; bases outside gene matches: 9. The CDR3: CASSLFIGDSAYNEQFF. In DNA form, the CDR3 reads TGTGCCAGCAGCTTGTTTATCGGGGACAGTGCCTACAATGAGCAGTTCTTC. Looking up the rest from reference TRBV5-6 and TRBJ2-1 gives the full variable domain: DAGVTQSPTHLIKTRGQQVTLRCSPKSGHDTVSWYQQALGQGPQFIFQYYEEEERQRGNFPDRFSGHQFPNYSSELNVNALLLGDSALYLCASSLFIGDSAYNEQFFGPGTRLTVL.

The chain joins TRBV6-5 to TRBJ2-1; possibly TRBD2 for D (6 bases). Germline CDR1 is MNHEY and CDR2 is SVGAGI. This CDR3 is 14 amino acids long. V dropped 2 bases and J dropped 7 bases, with 12 bases sitting between them. This CDR3 reads CASSYGLAWNEQFF. In DNA, the CDR3 is TGTGCCAGCAGTTACGGGCTAGCGTGGAATGAGCAGTTCTTC.

The J gene is TRBJ2-2, the V gene TRBV28; weak D call: TRBD1 (6 bases). The CDR3 runs to 15 residues. Looked up from germline, CDR1 is MDHEN and CDR2 is SYDVKM. Trimming took off 5 bases at V and 7 bases at J, with 17 bases between the two ends. The chain's CDR3 is CASSPATGKVGELFF. The CDR3 nucleotides are TGTGCCAGCAGTCCGGCTACAGGGAAAGTCGGGGAGCTGTTTTTT.

This clone was found a few times. The rearrangement uses TRBV7-9 and TRBJ2-5, with unresolved D. Germline loops: CDR1 SEHNR, CDR2 FQNEAQ (reference sequence). V lost 2 bases and J lost 4, with 8 bases in between. The CDR3 is 13 amino acids. The DNA for the CDR3 is TGTGCCAGCAGCTTATTCGAGCGAGAGACCCAGTACTTC. This sequence encodes CASSLFERETQYF.

A few counts support this clone. The CDR3 DNA sequence: TGTGCCAGCAGTTTGACAGGATACTCCCTCTACGAGCAGTACTTC. Translation gives CASSLTGYSLYEQYF. The rearrangement links TRBV6-5 to TRBJ2-7, with D tentatively TRBD1 (6 bases). V lost 4 bases and J 3 bases, leaving 16 bases between the germline ends. The CDR3 has 15 amino acids. CDR1 and CDR2 (germline): MNHEY, SVGAGI.

V is TRBV9 and J is TRBJ2-3, with 7 bases lining up with TRBD1. The length of the CDR3 is 14 residues. V lost 5 bases to trimming and J lost 5 bases; unmatched junction nucleotides: 8. Germline V gene lookup returns CDR1 SGDLS and CDR2 YYNGEE. CDR3 nucleotides: TGTGCCAGCAGTCGACAGGGTTGGGGAGATACGCAGTATTTT. Residues: CASSRQGWGDTQYF. Looking up the rest from reference TRBV9 and TRBJ2-3 gives the full variable domain: DSGVTQTPKHLITATGQRVTLRCSPRSGDLSVYWYQQSLDQGLQFLIQYYNGEERAKGNILERFSAQQFPDLHSELNLSSLELGDSALYFCASSRQGWGDTQYFGPGTRLTVL.

The rearrangement links TRBV5-8 to TRBJ2-2; 9 positions match TRBD1. The CDR3 runs to 17 residues. Germline-derived CDR1 and CDR2 are SGHTS and YDEGEE. Trimming took 3 bases from V and 6 from J; bases not matched to a gene: 12. This chain's CDR3 is CASSYQGTGYSAGELFF. The CDR3 DNA is TGTGCCAGCAGCTACCAAGGGACAGGGTATTCTGCCGGGGAGCTGTTTTTT.

CDR3 sequence: CASRDRESSYNSPLHF. The CDR3 DNA is TGCGCCAGCAGGGACAGGGAGAGCTCCTATAATTCACCCCTCCACTTT. This sequence joins TRBV23-1 and TRBJ1-6, with 8 bases matching TRBD1. TRBV23-1 is sorted into the ORF group, with uncertain function. The CDR3 consists of 16 residues. V trimming: 6 bases; J trimming: 0 bases; junction bases outside the gene matches: 4.

The chain employs TRBV5-1 and TRBJ2-3, with 11 bases matching TRBD2. Trimming cost V 2 bases and J 6 bases; bases outside gene matches: 2. This CDR3 has 14 residues. Germline CDR1 SGHRS, CDR2 YFSETQ. The CDR3 coding sequence is TGCGCCAGCAGCTTTATAGCGGGAGGGGATACGCAGTATTTT. Amino acid sequence: CASSFIAGGDTQYF.

This sequence joins TRBV7-6 and TRBJ2-7; D might be TRBD1 (5 bases). The CDR3 is 13 residues long. Germline values: CDR1 SGHVS, CDR2 FNYEAQ. V gave up 2 bases and J gave up 6 bases, with 11 bases separating them. As DNA, the CDR3 is TGTGCCAGCAGCTTACTACCGACAGCCGAGCAGTACTTC. Its translation is CASSLLPTAEQYF.